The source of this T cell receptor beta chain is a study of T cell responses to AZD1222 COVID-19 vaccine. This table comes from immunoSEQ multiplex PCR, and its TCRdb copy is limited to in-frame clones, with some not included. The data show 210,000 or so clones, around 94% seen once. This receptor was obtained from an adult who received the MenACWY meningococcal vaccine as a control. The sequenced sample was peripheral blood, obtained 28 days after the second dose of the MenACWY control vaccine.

CDR3 amino acids: CASSERRLGGGRPDTQYF. Written as DNA, the CDR3 is TGTGCCAGCAGTGAGCGCCGGTTGGGCGGGGGCCGGCCAGATACGCAGTATTTT. The chain couples TRBV6-1 to TRBJ2-3; TRBD2 is a possible D gene (7 bases). Germline lookup yields CDR1 MNHNS and CDR2 SASEGT. CDR3 size: 18 residues. V lost 3 bases and J 4 bases, leaving 23 bases between the germline ends.